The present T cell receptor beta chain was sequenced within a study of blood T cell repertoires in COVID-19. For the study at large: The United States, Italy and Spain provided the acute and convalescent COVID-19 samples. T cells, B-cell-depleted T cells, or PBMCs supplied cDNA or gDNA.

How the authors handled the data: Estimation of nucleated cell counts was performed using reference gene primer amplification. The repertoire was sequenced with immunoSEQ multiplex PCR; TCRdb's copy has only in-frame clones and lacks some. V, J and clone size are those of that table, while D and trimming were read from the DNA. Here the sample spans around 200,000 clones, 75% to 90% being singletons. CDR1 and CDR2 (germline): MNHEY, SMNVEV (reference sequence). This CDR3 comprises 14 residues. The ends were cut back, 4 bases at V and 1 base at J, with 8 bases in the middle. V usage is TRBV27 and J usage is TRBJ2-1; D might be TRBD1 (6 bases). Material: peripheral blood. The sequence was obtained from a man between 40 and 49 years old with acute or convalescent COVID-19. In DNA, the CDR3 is TGTGCCAGCAGTTCAAGGGGGTCCTACAATGAGCAGTTCTTC. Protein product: CASSSRGSYNEQFF.